This T cell receptor beta chain is from a study of T-cell memory formation after mild COVID-19. This clonotype was detected only a few times. TCRdb analysed the 5' RACE reads with MiXCR anew, one entry per CDR3 protein. The top ten hold over 20% of the sample, which has over 300,000 distinct CDR3 sequences, 20% seen once. Sequencing was done on a sample of PBMCs or a T cell subset sorted from them (not recorded which). This sequence originates from a man younger than 30 who had mild COVID-19 (a few samples of this study predate the infection). Cell type and time point are not known.

The CDR3 loop is CATSDFEGSGYTF. Here the CDR3 DNA reads TGTGCCACCAGTGATTTCGAAGGGTCTGGCTACACCTTC. The chain combines TRBV24-1 with TRBJ1-2; no clear D. V gave up 1 base and J gave up 7 bases, with 9 bases separating them. Germline lookup yields CDR1 KGHDR and CDR2 SFDVKD. The CDR3 covers 13 residues.